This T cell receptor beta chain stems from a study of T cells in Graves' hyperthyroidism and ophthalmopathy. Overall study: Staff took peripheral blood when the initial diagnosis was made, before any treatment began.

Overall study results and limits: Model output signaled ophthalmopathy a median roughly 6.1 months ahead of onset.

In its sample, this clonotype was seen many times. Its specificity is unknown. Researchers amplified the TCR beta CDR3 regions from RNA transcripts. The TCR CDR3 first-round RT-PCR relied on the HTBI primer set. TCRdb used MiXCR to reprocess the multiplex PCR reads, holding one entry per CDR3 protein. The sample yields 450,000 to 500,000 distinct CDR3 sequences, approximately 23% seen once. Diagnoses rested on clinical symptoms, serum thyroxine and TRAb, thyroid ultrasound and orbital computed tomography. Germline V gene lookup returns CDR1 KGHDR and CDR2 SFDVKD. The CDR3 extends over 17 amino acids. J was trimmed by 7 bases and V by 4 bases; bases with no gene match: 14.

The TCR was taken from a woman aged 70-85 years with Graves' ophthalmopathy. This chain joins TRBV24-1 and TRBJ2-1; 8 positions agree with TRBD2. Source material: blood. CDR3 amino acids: CATSDSAGREGRNEQFF. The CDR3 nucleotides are TGTGCCACCAGTGACTCCGCGGGACGGGAGGGCAGGAATGAGCAGTTCTTC.